This T cell receptor (beta chain) was obtained from a study of cytomegalovirus exposure and HLA in healthy donors. A word on this clone: Its antigen remains unidentified.

TCRdb's table, derived via immunoSEQ multiplex PCR, lists solely in-frame clones and lacks some. The repertoire has some 150,000 clones, around 86% of them found once; the top ten carry less than 3.5%. Germline V gene sequence: CDR1 MDHEN, CDR2 SYDVKM. The CDR3 has 17 residues. The V gene end was trimmed by 8 bases and the J gene end by 1 base; junction bases not matched to a gene: 12. Whole-study results and caveats: TCR beta chains numbering 164 were designated cytomegalovirus-associated.

Source material: PBMCs. This chain links TRBV28 with TRBJ2-5; TRBD1 agrees at 11 bases. This TCR was sampled from a man aged 18 to 29 in good health and CMV-seropositive. CDR3 region: CASRWTGGSKRQETQYF. The DNA of the CDR3 is TGTGCCAGCCGCTGGACAGGGGGCAGCAAGCGCCAAGAGACCCAGTACTTC.